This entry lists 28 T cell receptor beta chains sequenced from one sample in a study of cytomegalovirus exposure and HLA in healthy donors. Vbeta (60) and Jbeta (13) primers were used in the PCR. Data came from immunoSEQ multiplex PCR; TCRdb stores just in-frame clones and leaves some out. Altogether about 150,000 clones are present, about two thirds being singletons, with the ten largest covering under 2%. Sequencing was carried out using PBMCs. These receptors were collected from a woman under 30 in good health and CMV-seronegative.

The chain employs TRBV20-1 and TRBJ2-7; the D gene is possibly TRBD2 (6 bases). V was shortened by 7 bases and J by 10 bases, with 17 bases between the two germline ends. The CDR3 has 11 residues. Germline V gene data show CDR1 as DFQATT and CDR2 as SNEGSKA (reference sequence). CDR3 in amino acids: CSGERAGEQYF. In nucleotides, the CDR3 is TGCAGTGGAGAGCGGGCTGGCGAACAGTACTTC.

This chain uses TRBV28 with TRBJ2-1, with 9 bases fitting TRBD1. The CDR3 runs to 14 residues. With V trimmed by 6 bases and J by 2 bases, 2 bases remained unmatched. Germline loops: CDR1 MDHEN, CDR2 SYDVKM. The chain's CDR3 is CASRGTGPYNEQFF. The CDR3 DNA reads TGTGCCAGCAGGGGGACAGGGCCCTACAATGAGCAGTTCTTC. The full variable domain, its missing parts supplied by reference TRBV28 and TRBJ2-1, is DVKVTQSSRYLVKRTGEKVFLECVQDMDHENMFWYRQDPGLGLRLIYFSYDVKMKEKGDIPEGYSVSREKKERFSLILESASTNQTSMYLCASRGTGPYNEQFFGPGTRLTVL.

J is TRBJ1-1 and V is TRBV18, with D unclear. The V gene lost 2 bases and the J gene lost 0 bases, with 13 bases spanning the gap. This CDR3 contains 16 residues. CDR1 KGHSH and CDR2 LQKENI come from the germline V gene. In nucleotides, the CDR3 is TGTGCCAGCTCACCAGTTCCCCGACAAATGAACACTGAAGCTTTCTTT. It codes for CASSPVPRQMNTEAFF.

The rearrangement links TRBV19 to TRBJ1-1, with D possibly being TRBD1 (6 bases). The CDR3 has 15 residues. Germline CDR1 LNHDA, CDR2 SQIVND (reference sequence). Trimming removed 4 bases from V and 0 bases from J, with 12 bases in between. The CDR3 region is CASSTPDRLNTEAFF. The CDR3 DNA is TGTGCCAGTAGTACCCCGGACAGATTGAACACTGAAGCTTTCTTT.

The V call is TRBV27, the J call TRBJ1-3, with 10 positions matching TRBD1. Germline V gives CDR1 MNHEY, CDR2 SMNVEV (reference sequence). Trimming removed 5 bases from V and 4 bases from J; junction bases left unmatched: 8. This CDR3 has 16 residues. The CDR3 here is CASSARQGARGNTIYF. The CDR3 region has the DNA TGTGCCAGCAGTGCAAGACAGGGGGCGAGAGGAAACACCATATATTTT.

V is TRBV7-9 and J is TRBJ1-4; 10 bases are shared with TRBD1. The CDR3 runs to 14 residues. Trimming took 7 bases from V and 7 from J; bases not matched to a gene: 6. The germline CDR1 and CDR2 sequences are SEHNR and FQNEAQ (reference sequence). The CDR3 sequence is CASTPGTGVEKLFF. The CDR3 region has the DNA TGTGCCAGCACCCCCGGGACAGGGGTTGAAAAACTGTTTTTT.

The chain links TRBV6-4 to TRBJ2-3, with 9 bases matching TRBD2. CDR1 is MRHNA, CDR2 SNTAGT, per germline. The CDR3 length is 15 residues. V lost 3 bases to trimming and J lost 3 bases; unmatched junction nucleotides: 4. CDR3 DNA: TGTGCCAGCAGTGAAGTTAGCGGGAGTACAGATACGCAGTATTTT. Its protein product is CASSEVSGSTDTQYF.

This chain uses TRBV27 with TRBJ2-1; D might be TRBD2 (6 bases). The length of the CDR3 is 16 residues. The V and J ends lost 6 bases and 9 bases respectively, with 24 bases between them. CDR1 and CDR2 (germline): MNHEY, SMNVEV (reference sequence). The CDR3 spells CASSPSYRSTSFEQFF. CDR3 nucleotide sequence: TGTGCCAGCAGCCCAAGTTACAGGTCAACTAGCTTTGAGCAGTTCTTC.

CDR3 in amino acids: CASSPAGTGLGETQYF. The CDR3, as DNA: TGTGCCAGCAGCCCAGCAGGGACAGGGTTGGGGGAGACCCAGTACTTC. V usage is TRBV9 and J usage is TRBJ2-5; 9 bases align to TRBD1. The V and J ends lost 4 bases and 5 bases, in that order; junction bases with no gene match: 12. Germline CDR1 is SGDLS and CDR2 is YYNGEE. The CDR3 length is 16 residues.

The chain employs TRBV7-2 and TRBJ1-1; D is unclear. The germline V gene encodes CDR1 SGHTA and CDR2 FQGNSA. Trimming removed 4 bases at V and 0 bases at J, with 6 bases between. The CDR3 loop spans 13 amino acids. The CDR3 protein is CASSSGMNTEAFF. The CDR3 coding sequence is TGTGCCAGCAGCTCCGGGATGAACACTGAAGCTTTCTTT.

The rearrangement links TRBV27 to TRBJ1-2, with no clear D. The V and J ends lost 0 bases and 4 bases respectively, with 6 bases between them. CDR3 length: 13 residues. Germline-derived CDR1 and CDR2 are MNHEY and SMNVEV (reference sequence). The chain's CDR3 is CASSLSPTYGYTF. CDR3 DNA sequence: TGTGCCAGCAGTTTATCGCCTACCTATGGCTACACCTTC.

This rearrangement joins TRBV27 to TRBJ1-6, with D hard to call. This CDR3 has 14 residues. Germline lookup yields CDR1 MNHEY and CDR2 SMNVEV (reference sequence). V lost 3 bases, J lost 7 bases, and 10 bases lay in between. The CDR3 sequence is CASSFLSRNSPLHF. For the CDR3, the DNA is TGTGCCAGCAGTTTTCTCTCCAGGAATTCACCCCTCCACTTT.

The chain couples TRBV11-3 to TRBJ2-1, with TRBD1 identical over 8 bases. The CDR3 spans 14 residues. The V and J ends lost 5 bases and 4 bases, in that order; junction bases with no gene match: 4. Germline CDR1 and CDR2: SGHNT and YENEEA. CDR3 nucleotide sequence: TGTGCCAGCAGCCTCGGACAGGGTTACAATGAGCAGTTCTTC. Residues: CASSLGQGYNEQFF.

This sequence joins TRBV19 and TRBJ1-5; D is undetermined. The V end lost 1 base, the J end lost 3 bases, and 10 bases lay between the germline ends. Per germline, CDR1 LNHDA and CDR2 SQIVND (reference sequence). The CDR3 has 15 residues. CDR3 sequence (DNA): TGTGCCAGTAGTATAGGCACAGTTACCAATCAGCCCCAGCATTTT. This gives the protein CASSIGTVTNQPQHF.

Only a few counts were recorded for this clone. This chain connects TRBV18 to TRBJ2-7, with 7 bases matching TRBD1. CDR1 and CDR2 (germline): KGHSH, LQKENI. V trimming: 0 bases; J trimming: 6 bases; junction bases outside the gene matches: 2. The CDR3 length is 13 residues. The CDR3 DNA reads TGTGCCAGCTCACCACCGGGACAGTTCGAGCAGTACTTC. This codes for CASSPPGQFEQYF.

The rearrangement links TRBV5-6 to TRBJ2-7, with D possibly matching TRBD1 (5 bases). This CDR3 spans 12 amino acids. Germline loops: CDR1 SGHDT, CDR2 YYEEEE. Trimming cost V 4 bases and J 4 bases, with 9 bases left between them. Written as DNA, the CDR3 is TGTGCCAGCAGCACGGACAAGTACGAGCAGTACGTC. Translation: CASSTDKYEQYV.

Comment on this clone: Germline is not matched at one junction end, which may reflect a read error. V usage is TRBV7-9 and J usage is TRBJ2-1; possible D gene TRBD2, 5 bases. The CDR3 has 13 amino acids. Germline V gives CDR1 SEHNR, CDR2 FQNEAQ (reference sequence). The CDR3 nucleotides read TGTTCCAGCACCCCTTTGTCCCGCGGGGAGCAGTTCTTC. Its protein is CSSTPLSRGEQFF.

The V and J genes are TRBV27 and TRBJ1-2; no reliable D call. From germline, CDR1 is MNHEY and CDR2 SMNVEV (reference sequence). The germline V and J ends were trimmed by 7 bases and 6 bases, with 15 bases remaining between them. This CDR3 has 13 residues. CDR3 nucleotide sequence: TGTGCCAGCAATTCAGGCCGGGAGGATGGCTACACCTTC. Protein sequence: CASNSGREDGYTF.

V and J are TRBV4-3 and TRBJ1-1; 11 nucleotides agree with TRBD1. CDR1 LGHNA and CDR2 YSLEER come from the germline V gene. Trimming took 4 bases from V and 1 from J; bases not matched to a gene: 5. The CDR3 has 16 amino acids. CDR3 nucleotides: TGCGCCAGCAGCCCGGGACAGGGGGAGTGGAACACTGAAGCTTTCTTT. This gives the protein CASSPGQGEWNTEAFF.

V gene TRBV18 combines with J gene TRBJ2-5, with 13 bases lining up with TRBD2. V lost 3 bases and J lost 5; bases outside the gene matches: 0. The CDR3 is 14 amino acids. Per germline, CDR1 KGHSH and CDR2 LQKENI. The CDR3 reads CASSPGLAGETQYF. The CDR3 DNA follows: TGTGCCAGCTCACCGGGACTAGCGGGGGAGACCCAGTACTTC.

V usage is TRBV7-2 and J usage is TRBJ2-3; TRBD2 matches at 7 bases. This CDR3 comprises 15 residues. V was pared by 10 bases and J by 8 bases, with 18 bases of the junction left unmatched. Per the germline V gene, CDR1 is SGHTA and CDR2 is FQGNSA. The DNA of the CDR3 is TGTGCCACCACCCCCCGGCGGGAGAGTAGAGCTACGCAGTATTTT. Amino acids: CATTPRRESRATQYF.

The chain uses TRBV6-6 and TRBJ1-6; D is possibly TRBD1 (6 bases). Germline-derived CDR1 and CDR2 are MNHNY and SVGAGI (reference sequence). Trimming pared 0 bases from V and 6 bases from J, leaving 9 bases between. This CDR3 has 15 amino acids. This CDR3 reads CASSYSTGANSPLHF. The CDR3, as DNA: TGTGCCAGCAGTTACTCGACAGGTGCTAATTCACCCCTCCACTTT.

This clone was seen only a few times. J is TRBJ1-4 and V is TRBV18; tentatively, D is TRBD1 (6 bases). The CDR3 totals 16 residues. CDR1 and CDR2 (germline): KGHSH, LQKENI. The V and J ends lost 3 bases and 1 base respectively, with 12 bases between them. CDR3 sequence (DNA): TGTGCCAGCTCACCGCTTACAGGGTTAACTAATGAAAAACTGTTTTTT. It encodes CASSPLTGLTNEKLFF.

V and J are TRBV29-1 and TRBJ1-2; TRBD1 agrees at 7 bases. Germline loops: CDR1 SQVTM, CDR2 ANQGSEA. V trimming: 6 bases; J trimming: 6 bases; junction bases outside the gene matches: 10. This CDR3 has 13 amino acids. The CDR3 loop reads CSVITGVEDGYTF. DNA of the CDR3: TGCAGCGTCATTACAGGGGTAGAGGATGGCTACACCTTC.

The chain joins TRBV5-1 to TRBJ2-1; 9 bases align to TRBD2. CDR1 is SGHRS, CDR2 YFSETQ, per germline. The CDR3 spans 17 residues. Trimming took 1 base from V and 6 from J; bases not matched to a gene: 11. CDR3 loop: CASSLYLLAGGSNEQFF. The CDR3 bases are TGCGCCAGCAGCTTGTACCTCTTGGCGGGAGGGTCCAATGAGCAGTTCTTC.

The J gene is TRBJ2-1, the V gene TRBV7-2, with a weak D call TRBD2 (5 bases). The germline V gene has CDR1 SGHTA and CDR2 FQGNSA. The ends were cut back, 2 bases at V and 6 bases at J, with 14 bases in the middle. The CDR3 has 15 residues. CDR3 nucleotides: TGTGCCAGCAGCTTATGGGCTCGGGGATCCAATGAGCAGTTCTTC. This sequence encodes CASSLWARGSNEQFF.

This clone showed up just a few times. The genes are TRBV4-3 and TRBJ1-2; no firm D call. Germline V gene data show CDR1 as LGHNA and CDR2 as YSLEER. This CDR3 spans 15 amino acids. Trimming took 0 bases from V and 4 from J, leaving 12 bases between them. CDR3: CASSQDGSGSYGYTF. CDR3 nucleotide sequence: TGCGCCAGCAGCCAAGATGGGTCGGGAAGCTATGGCTACACCTTC.

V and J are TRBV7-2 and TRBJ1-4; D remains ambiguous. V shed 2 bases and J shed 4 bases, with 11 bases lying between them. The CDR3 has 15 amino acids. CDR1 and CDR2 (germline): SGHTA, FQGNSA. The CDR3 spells CASSLTDRINEKLFF. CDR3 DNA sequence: TGTGCCAGCAGCTTAACAGACCGAATTAATGAAAAACTGTTTTTT.